The T cell receptor (beta chain) described here comes from a study of T-cell memory formation after mild COVID-19. Germline V gene lookup returns CDR1 ENHRY and CDR2 SYGVKD. The CDR3 consists of 16 residues. The ends lost 3 bases at V and 2 bases at J; junction bases unmatched: 9. With constant-segment primers, 5'RACE yielded cDNA libraries of TCR alpha and TCR beta that carried sample barcodes and UMIs. TCRdb processed the 5' RACE reads anew with MiXCR; each CDR3 protein has one entry. The sample has approximately 290,000 distinct CDR3 sequences, roughly 15% seen once. Specimen: PBMCs or a T cell subset sorted from them (not recorded which). This chain connects TRBV10-3 to TRBJ1-2; TRBD1 matches at 7 bases. This clonotype originated in a man between 18 and 35 years old who had mild COVID-19 (a few samples of this study predate the infection). Cell type and time point are not known. The CDR3 protein is CAISDTRDRTNYGYTF. The CDR3 coding sequence is TGTGCCATCAGTGACACTCGGGACAGAACCAACTATGGCTACACCTTC.